The 19 T cell receptor beta chains reported below all come from one sample, sequenced in a study of T cell responses to AZD1222 COVID-19 vaccine. Profiled with immunoSEQ multiplex PCR; TCRdb holds only in-frame clones, not every one. The repertoire includes about 82,000 clones, 90% to 95% of them detected once, and about 5.2% sits in the top ten. The source was peripheral blood, collected on day 0 of AZD1222 vaccination. The source of these receptors is an adult in good health.

The chain links TRBV18 to TRBJ1-1, with 9 positions matching TRBD1. This CDR3 region has 18 residues. Per germline, CDR1 KGHSH and CDR2 LQKENI. V shed 3 bases, J shed 0 bases, and the junction held 11 bases outside the gene matches. CDR3 nucleotide sequence: TGTGCCAGCTCACCCGTTATTGGACAGGGGTCGCTGAACACTGAAGCTTTCTTT. It specifies CASSPVIGQGSLNTEAFF.

Only one count was recorded for this clone. The rearrangement uses TRBV24-1 and TRBJ2-1; TRBD2 might be the D (6 bases). Trimming stripped 4 bases from V and 3 bases from J, with 9 bases between. In germline, CDR1 is KGHDR, CDR2 SFDVKD. CDR3 length: 14 amino acids. CDR3 DNA sequence: TGTGCCACCAGTGAAACCGGGAGCTACAATGAGCAGTTCTTC. It is translated as CATSETGSYNEQFF.

The chain employs TRBV10-3 and TRBJ1-5; D remains unclear. The CDR3 extends over 13 amino acids. Germline V gene data show CDR1 as ENHRY and CDR2 as SYGVKD. Trimming left V 3 bases short and J 1 base short, with 4 bases between. In nucleotides, the CDR3 is TGTGCCATCAGTGAAGGAAGCAATCAGCCCCAGCATTTT. This codes for CAISEGSNQPQHF.

The chain uses TRBV30 and TRBJ2-4; 7 nucleotides align to TRBD1. Trimming removed 4 bases from V and 2 bases from J; junction bases left unmatched: 5. Per germline, CDR1 GTSNPN and CDR2 SVGIG (reference sequence). The CDR3 totals 14 residues. This chain's CDR3 is CAWMYRGSKNIQYF. The DNA for the CDR3 is TGTGCCTGGATGTACAGGGGATCCAAAAACATTCAGTACTTC.

The chain combines TRBV4-1 with TRBJ2-1, with D possibly TRBD1 on 6 matching bases. CDR1 and CDR2 from the germline V gene are MGHRA and YSYEKL. The CDR3 consists of 14 residues. Trimming cost V 7 bases and J 2 bases, with 12 bases left between them. CDR3 sequence reads: CASNPRDTYNEQFF. The CDR3 nucleotides read TGCGCCAGCAACCCGAGGGACACCTACAATGAGCAGTTCTTC.

The chain carries TRBV12-3 or TRBV12-4 and TRBJ1-1; D may be TRBD1 (5 bases). This CDR3 contains 12 residues. The V end was cut by 7 bases, the J end by 5 bases, with 11 bases between. CDR3 region: CASTREGTEAFF. CDR3 DNA: TGTGCCAGCACCCGTGAGGGGACTGAAGCTTTCTTT.

This chain uses TRBV5-1 with TRBJ2-7, with D perhaps matching TRBD2 (5 bases). Trimming cost V 4 bases and J 9 bases, with 17 bases left between them. Germline V CDR1 and CDR2: SGHRS, YFSETQ. The CDR3 consists of 13 residues. The CDR3 region is CASSPRSGGGQYF. For the CDR3, the DNA is TGCGCCAGCAGCCCCCGGTCCGGAGGAGGGCAGTACTTC. Full variable domain (outside the CDR3, taken from reference TRBV5-1 and TRBJ2-7): KAGVTQTPRYLIKTRGQQVTLSCSPISGHRSVSWYQQTPGQGLQFLFEYFSETQRNKGNFPGRFSGRQFSNSRSEMNVSTLELGDSALYLCASSPRSGGGQYFGPGTRLTVT.

CDR3 in DNA: TGTGCCAGCAATCCGGGGACAGGGGAATCAGGAAACACCATATATTTT. Protein sequence: CASNPGTGESGNTIYF. This chain connects TRBV9 to TRBJ1-3; 10 nucleotides match TRBD1. The CDR3 covers 16 residues. With 6 bases clipped from V and 4 bases from J, the junction kept 10 bases outside the gene matches. The germline V gene has CDR1 SGDLS and CDR2 YYNGEE.

The CDR3 DNA reads as TGTGCCAGCACCCTCTCGACAGGCGCCTCTGGAAACACCATATATTTT. Residues: CASTLSTGASGNTIYF. The chain recombines TRBV21-1 with TRBJ1-3; the DNA was not used to check the table's D call, TRBD1. TRBV21-1 is a pseudogene. The length of the CDR3 is 16 residues.

The CDR3: CASSWARRGENTIYF. Written as DNA, the CDR3 is TGTGCCAGCAGTTGGGCCCGAAGGGGAGAAAACACCATATATTTT. V and J are TRBV28 and TRBJ1-3, with D perhaps matching TRBD1 (5 bases). CDR1 MDHEN and CDR2 SYDVKM come from the germline V gene. The ends were cut back, 4 bases at V and 6 bases at J, with 16 bases in the middle. The length of the CDR3 is 15 residues.

The chain is built from TRBV6-5 and TRBJ2-7; TRBD1 matches at 10 bases. CDR3 length equals 14 residues. The J segment lost 2 bases and the V segment lost 8 bases, leaving 6 bases of the junction unmatched. Germline CDR1 is MNHEY and CDR2 is SVGAGI. The CDR3 protein is CASGGQGLTYEQYF. DNA for the CDR3: TGTGCCAGCGGGGGACAGGGGTTAACCTACGAGCAGTACTTC.

The chain carries TRBV6-6 and TRBJ1-1; a possible D gene is TRBD1 (5 bases). The germline V gene encodes CDR1 MNHNY and CDR2 SVGAGI (reference sequence). This CDR3 is built from 15 residues. Trimming took 2 bases from V and 4 from J, leaving 14 bases between them. DNA of the CDR3: TGTGCCAGCAGTTACCCCGCCGTTGGGGGCACTGAAGCTTTCTTT. Translation: CASSYPAVGGTEAFF.

V and J are TRBV7-2 and TRBJ2-3; 7 bases match TRBD2. V lost 3 bases to trimming and J lost 6 bases; unmatched junction nucleotides: 9. Germline CDR1 reads SGHTA; CDR2 reads FQGNSA. The CDR3 loop spans 15 amino acids. CDR3 loop: CASSFQGLTTDTQYF. CDR3 nucleotide sequence: TGTGCCAGCAGCTTCCAGGGACTAACCACGGATACGCAGTATTTT. The full variable domain, rest sourced from reference TRBV7-2 and TRBJ2-3, is GAGVSQSPSNKVTEKGKDVELRCDPISGHTALYWYRQSLGQGLEFLIYFQGNSAPDKSGLPSDRFSAERTGGSVSTLTIQRTQQEDSAVYLCASSFQGLTTDTQYFGPGTRLTVL.

The rearrangement uses TRBV15 and TRBJ2-5, with TRBD2 matching 8 bases. V lost 1 base to trimming and J lost 1 base; unmatched junction nucleotides: 2. CDR3 length: 15 amino acids. CDR1 and CDR2 (germline): LNHNV, YYDKDF (reference sequence). In DNA form, the CDR3 reads TGTGCCACCAGCAGAGCGGGGGGGATCCAAGAGACCCAGTACTTC. This translates into CATSRAGGIQETQYF. The variable domain in full, with the rest retrieved from reference TRBV15 and TRBJ2-5, is DAMVIQNPRYQVTQFGKPVTLSCSQTLNHNVMYWYQQKSSQAPKLLFHYYDKDFNNEADTPDNFQSRRPNTSFCFLDIRSPGLGDTAMYLCATSRAGGIQETQYFGPGTRLLVL.

V usage is TRBV3-1 (or the pseudogene TRBV3-2) and J usage is TRBJ2-5; 11 nucleotides line up with TRBD1. Per the germline V gene, CDR1 is LGHDT and CDR2 is YNNKEL (reference sequence). The CDR3 totals 15 residues. V was pared by 1 base and J by 5 bases, with 3 bases of the junction left unmatched. In DNA form, the CDR3 reads TGTGCCAGCAGCCAAGCGGGACAGGGGGACGAGACCCAGTACTTC. The encoded protein is CASSQAGQGDETQYF.

The chain employs TRBV28 and TRBJ2-1, with 7 bases aligning to TRBD2. The germline V gene encodes CDR1 MDHEN and CDR2 SYDVKM. The length of the CDR3 is 12 residues. As DNA, the CDR3 is TGTTACACGGCTAGCGGTGACAATGAGCAGTTCTTC. This codes for CYTASGDNEQFF. Full variable domain (rest looked up from reference TRBV28 and TRBJ2-1): DVKVTQSSRYLVKRTGEKVFLECVQDMDHENMFWYRQDPGLGLRLIYFSYDVKMKEKGDIPEGYSVSREKKERFSLILESASTNQTSMYLCYTASGDNEQFFGPGTRLTVL.

This chain connects TRBV6-1 to TRBJ2-2; TRBD2 matches 9 bases. CDR3 size: 17 residues. V was clipped by 3 bases and J by 6 bases; unmatched bases: 11. Germline CDR1 is MNHNS and CDR2 is SASEGT. In nucleotides, the CDR3 is TGTGCCAGCAGTGAGGGGAGCGGGGGGAGGATGGCCGGGGAGCTGTTTTTT. It is translated as CASSEGSGGRMAGELFF.

This chain uses TRBV7-8 with TRBJ2-7; perhaps TRBD1 as D (6 bases). Between the trimmed V and J ends, which lost 5 bases and 4 bases, there was a span of 15 bases. Germline V gene sequence: CDR1 SGHVS, CDR2 FQNEAQ. The CDR3 consists of 14 residues. CDR3 sequence reads: CASSRRDMVYEQYF. CDR3 in DNA: TGTGCCAGCAGCCGCCGGGACATGGTATACGAGCAGTACTTC.

The table lists this clone with a count of one. The rearrangement links TRBV2 to TRBJ1-1, with 12 bases aligning to TRBD1. The CDR3 sequence is 16 residues long. Germline V gene data show CDR1 as SNHLY and CDR2 as FYNNEI. V lost 3 bases, J lost 6 bases, and 8 bases stayed unmatched. CDR3 nucleotides: TGTGCCAGCAGTGAGGGACAGGGGGCTGGAGTAGCTGAAGCTTTCTTT. This encodes CASSEGQGAGVAEAFF.